These 28 T cell receptor beta chains originate from one sample sequenced in a study of blood T cell repertoires in COVID-19. Profiled with immunoSEQ multiplex PCR; TCRdb holds only in-frame clones, not every one. This sample has around 270,000 clones, with around 89% found just once. The sequencing sample was made of peripheral blood. The receptors derive from a man between 60 and 75 years old who had recovered from COVID-19.

The V and J genes are TRBV11-1 and TRBJ2-2, with TRBD2 as a possible D gene (6 bases). The CDR3 is 16 amino acids. Trimming shortened V by 4 bases and J by 1 base, and 13 bases separated the two germline ends. The germline V gene encodes CDR1 SGHAT and CDR2 FQDESV (reference sequence). CDR3 coding DNA: TGTGCCAGCAGCTCCCCCGGGAGACGGAACACCGGGGAGCTGTTTTTT. Its translation: CASSSPGRRNTGELFF.

This chain links TRBV2 with TRBJ2-5; 10 nucleotides line up with TRBD2. Germline V gene sequence: CDR1 SNHLY, CDR2 FYNNEI. This CDR3 spans 17 amino acids. J was trimmed by 2 bases and V by 3 bases; bases with no gene match: 9. CDR3 DNA: TGTGCCAGCAGTGACGTCATACTAGCGGGGAATCAAGAGACCCAGTACTTC. Its translation is CASSDVILAGNQETQYF.

This chain connects TRBV27 to TRBJ2-5; weak D call: TRBD1 (6 bases). Per the germline V gene, CDR1 is MNHEY and CDR2 is SMNVEV (reference sequence). Trimming stripped 6 bases from V and 6 bases from J, with 17 bases between. This CDR3 has 14 residues. CDR3 sequence: CASSTGSAGKTQYF. The CDR3 DNA is TGTGCCAGCAGCACAGGGTCGGCTGGGAAGACCCAGTACTTC.

The DNA for the CDR3 is TGTGCCAGTAGTAAGAGGGACTCCTATAATTCACCCCTCCACTTT. This translates into CASSKRDSYNSPLHF. V gene TRBV19 combines with J gene TRBJ1-6; D remains ambiguous. In germline, CDR1 is LNHDA, CDR2 SQIVND (reference sequence). The CDR3 spans 15 residues. Trimming cost V 4 bases and J 0 bases, with 7 bases left between them.

This rearrangement joins TRBV5-1 to TRBJ2-7, with 10 nucleotides matching TRBD1. The V and J ends lost 4 bases and 7 bases, in that order; junction bases with no gene match: 8. CDR1 is SGHRS, CDR2 YFSETQ, per germline. The CDR3 covers 14 residues. The CDR3 DNA reads as TGCGCCAGCAGCCTCTGGACAGGGGGGTGGGAGCAGTACTTC. Translating it yields CASSLWTGGWEQYF.

The chain has TRBV3-1 (or the pseudogene TRBV3-2) and TRBJ2-1; D not resolved. This CDR3 spans 14 amino acids. The V end lost 4 bases, the J end lost 2 bases, and 9 bases lay between the germline ends. Germline V gene data show CDR1 as LGHDT and CDR2 as YNNKEL (reference sequence). The CDR3 DNA sequence: TGTGCCAGCAGCCCTTCGAGCCCCTACAATGAGCAGTTCTTC. It is translated as CASSPSSPYNEQFF.

The chain combines TRBV25-1 with TRBJ1-2, with a weak D call TRBD1 (6 bases). This CDR3 comprises 15 residues. Germline V gene data show CDR1 as MGHDK and CDR2 as SYGVNS. V shed 10 bases and J shed 8 bases, with 26 bases lying between them. The DNA for the CDR3 is TGTGCCACTAGCTGGACAAGACGGGGGGCTCGCGGCTACACCTTC. This sequence encodes CATSWTRRGARGYTF.

This clone appeared a few times. The gene calls are TRBV30 and TRBJ1-5, with 9 bases aligning to TRBD1. This CDR3 comprises 17 residues. The V and J ends lost 2 bases and 5 bases, in that order; junction bases with no gene match: 13. Germline CDR1 is GTSNPN and CDR2 is SVGIG (reference sequence). The CDR3, as DNA: TGTGCCTGGAGTATGCCGGGTGGGACAGGGTTGCATCAGCCCCAGCATTTT. It yields the protein CAWSMPGGTGLHQPQHF. Full variable domain (remainder filled in from reference TRBV30 and TRBJ1-5): SQTIHQWPATLVQPVGSPLSLECTVEGTSNPNLYWYRQAAGRGLQLLFYSVGIGQISSEVPQNLSASRPQDRQFILSSKKLLLSDSGFYLCAWSMPGGTGLHQPQHFGDGTRLSIL.

The V and J genes are TRBV7-9 and TRBJ2-7, with D hard to call. Germline V CDR1 and CDR2: SEHNR, FQNEAQ (reference sequence). The CDR3 contains 12 residues. With 5 bases removed from V and 2 bases from J, the gap between germline ends came to 7 bases. The CDR3 coding sequence is TGTGCCAGCAGCCACACCACCTACGAGCAGTACTTC. The encoded protein is CASSHTTYEQYF.

The chain combines TRBV6-5 with TRBJ1-5; D is perhaps TRBD1 (5 bases). Per the germline V gene, CDR1 is MNHEY and CDR2 is SVGAGI. V shed 6 bases and J shed 7 bases, with 16 bases lying between them. The CDR3 has 14 amino acids. The CDR3: CASRSGGGGQPQHF. CDR3 nucleotides: TGTGCCAGCAGATCTGGGGGTGGGGGGCAGCCCCAGCATTTT.

V gene TRBV19 combines with J gene TRBJ2-2; perhaps TRBD2 as D (5 bases). The CDR3 contains 15 residues. Trimming left V 7 bases short and J 2 bases short, with 14 bases between. Germline assignment: CDR1 LNHDA and CDR2 SQIVND (reference sequence). As DNA, the CDR3 is TGTGCCAGTAACGTACTAGGCTCAAACACCGGGGAGCTGTTTTTT. Amino acid sequence: CASNVLGSNTGELFF. The full variable domain, completed using reference TRBV19 and TRBJ2-2, is DGGITQSPKYLFRKEGQNVTLSCEQNLNHDAMYWYRQDPGQGLRLIYYSQIVNDFQKGDIAEGYSVSREKKESFPLTVTSAQKNPTAFYLCASNVLGSNTGELFFGEGSRLTVL.

This clone was seen once. The J gene is TRBJ1-2, the V gene TRBV6-2 or TRBV6-3; 7 bases match TRBD1. CDR1 is MNHEY and CDR2 is SVGEGT in the germline V gene. The CDR3 has 15 amino acids. J was trimmed by 7 bases and V by 5 bases; bases with no gene match: 13. CDR3 sequence reads: CASSGTAEGTRGYTF. CDR3 nucleotides: TGTGCCAGCAGTGGGACAGCCGAGGGAACCCGTGGCTACACCTTC.

The DNA for the CDR3 is TGTGCCACAGGCTCTCAGAATTCACCCCTCCACTTT. Its translation: CATGSQNSPLHF. The J gene is TRBJ1-6, the V gene TRBV14, with D uncertain. The CDR3 spans 12 residues. Germline V CDR1 and CDR2: SGHDN, FVKESK. Trimming removed 10 bases from V and 7 bases from J, with 11 bases in between.

The rearrangement uses TRBV7-9 and TRBJ2-1; TRBD2 agrees at 7 bases. The length of the CDR3 is 13 residues. Germline CDR1 reads SEHNR; CDR2 reads FQNEAQ (reference sequence). With 5 bases clipped from V and 4 bases from J, the junction kept 2 bases outside the gene matches. CDR3 DNA sequence: TGTGCCAGCAGCGACGGGAGGTACAATGAGCAGTTCTTC. Its protein product is CASSDGRYNEQFF.

The V and J genes are TRBV5-6 and TRBJ1-6; D is ambiguous. CDR3 length: 14 residues. Trimming pared 6 bases from V and 0 bases from J, leaving 7 bases between. Germline V gene sequence: CDR1 SGHDT, CDR2 YYEEEE. CDR3 DNA: TGTGCCAGCACCTCGGGCTCCTATAATTCACCCCTCCACTTT. Translation: CASTSGSYNSPLHF.

The V call is TRBV13, the J call TRBJ1-2, with D perhaps TRBD1 (6 bases). Between the trimmed V and J ends, which lost 5 bases and 8 bases, there was a span of 12 bases. The germline CDR1 and CDR2 sequences are PRHDT and FYEKMQ (reference sequence). The CDR3 is 12 residues long. CDR3 DNA sequence: TGTGCCAGCAGCCCCAGGACAGCGGGCTACACCTTC. It codes for CASSPRTAGYTF.

The J gene is TRBJ2-3, the V gene TRBV7-8; 7 bases are shared with TRBD1. This CDR3 has 15 residues. V was clipped by 5 bases and J by 6 bases; unmatched bases: 11. CDR1 is SGHVS and CDR2 is FQNEAQ in the germline V gene. CDR3 bases: TGTGCCAGCAGCAGAGCCGGGACAGCTCGCGATACGCAGTATTTT. This codes for CASSRAGTARDTQYF.

The chain links TRBV5-1 to TRBJ2-2; 10 bases agree with TRBD1. Unmatched junction bases numbered 7, after V lost 8 bases and J lost 3 bases. This CDR3 spans 15 amino acids. CDR1 and CDR2 from the germline V gene are SGHRS and YFSETQ. The CDR3 spells CASGRQGAYTGELFF. The CDR3 DNA reads TGCGCCAGTGGGCGACAGGGGGCCTACACCGGGGAGCTGTTTTTT.

The gene calls are TRBV6-5 and TRBJ2-7, with TRBD1 as a possible D gene (6 bases). Germline loops: CDR1 MNHEY, CDR2 SVGAGI. The CDR3 contains 14 residues. V was trimmed by 6 bases and J by 4 bases, leaving 16 bases between them. CDR3 residues: CASSPENRVYEQYF. The CDR3 DNA follows: TGTGCCAGCAGCCCCGAGAACAGGGTGTACGAGCAGTACTTC.

The chain employs TRBV6-1 and TRBJ1-2; no clear D gene. Germline assignment: CDR1 MNHNS and CDR2 SASEGT. Trimming removed 3 bases at V and 8 bases at J, with 10 bases between. This CDR3 contains 12 residues. The CDR3 region is CASSDPRGGYTF. The DNA of the CDR3 is TGTGCCAGCAGTGACCCCCGCGGCGGCTACACCTTC.

The chain carries TRBV6-6 and TRBJ2-1, with 8 bases aligning to TRBD1. Germline assignment: CDR1 MNHNY and CDR2 SVGAGI (reference sequence). CDR3 length: 14 amino acids. V shed 5 bases, J shed 0 bases, and the junction held 0 bases outside the gene matches. In DNA, the CDR3 is TGTGCCAGCAGTGACAGGGGCTCCTACAATGAGCAGTTCTTC. Protein product: CASSDRGSYNEQFF.

The rearrangement uses TRBV3-1 (or the pseudogene TRBV3-2) and TRBJ1-5; 9 bases map to TRBD1. This CDR3 has 14 amino acids. With V trimmed by 7 bases and J by 7 bases, 8 bases remained unmatched. Germline V CDR1 and CDR2: LGHDT, YNNKEL (reference sequence). The CDR3 DNA follows: TGTGCCAGCACGTTGGACAGGGGAGGACAGCCCCAGCATTTT. This codes for CASTLDRGGQPQHF.

The chain has TRBV5-4 and TRBJ2-2; D is possibly TRBD2 (5 bases). Trimming left V 5 bases short and J 5 bases short, with 10 bases between. The CDR3 is 13 residues long. Looked up from germline, CDR1 is SGHNT and CDR2 is YYREEE (reference sequence). In DNA, the CDR3 is TGTGCCAGCAGTTCGGGGATTACCGGGGAGCTGTTTTTT. This encodes CASSSGITGELFF.

This clone has just a few counts. This chain connects TRBV7-9 to TRBJ2-7; 7 bases map to TRBD2. Germline V gene sequence: CDR1 SEHNR, CDR2 FQNEAQ (reference sequence). J lost 2 bases, V lost 6 bases, and 1 base had no gene match. This CDR3 is built from 12 residues. For the CDR3, the DNA is TGTGCCAGCAGAGCGGGGACCTACGAGCAGTACTTC. Translated, it gives CASRAGTYEQYF.

The rearrangement links TRBV27 to TRBJ2-1; possibly TRBD2 for D (7 bases). The CDR3 runs 15 residues. Trimming left V 6 bases short and J 5 bases short, with 17 bases between. Germline lookup yields CDR1 MNHEY and CDR2 SMNVEV (reference sequence). The CDR3 DNA sequence: TGTGCCAGCAGCCCCTCTTGGGGGGGCAACAATGAGCAGTTCTTC. This encodes CASSPSWGGNNEQFF.

CDR3 loop: CAWGGQNNQPQHF. The CDR3 region has the DNA TGTGCCTGGGGAGGACAGAACAATCAGCCCCAGCATTTT. The V and J genes are TRBV30 and TRBJ1-5; weak D call: TRBD1 (6 bases). V lost 5 bases and J lost 3, with 11 bases in between. Germline V gene data show CDR1 as GTSNPN and CDR2 as SVGIG (reference sequence). CDR3 length equals 13 residues.

This chain uses TRBV7-2 with TRBJ2-6, with 8 bases lining up with TRBD2. The CDR3 extends over 19 amino acids. With 5 bases clipped from V and 3 bases from J, the junction kept 15 bases outside the gene matches. The germline V gene has CDR1 SGHTA and CDR2 FQGNSA. CDR3 DNA: TGTGCCAGCAGCCCCCGGGTAGCGGGGCCCCCGAGTGGGGCCAACGTCCTGACTTTC. As protein: CASSPRVAGPPSGANVLTF.

The chain links TRBV14 to TRBJ2-7; D might be TRBD2 (6 bases). The V gene's germline CDR1 is SGHDN and CDR2 FVKESK. The CDR3 spans 14 residues. V dropped 1 base and J dropped 5 bases, with 12 bases sitting between them. The DNA of the CDR3 is TGTGCCAGCAGCCAAGCTGCGGGATACAACGAGCAGTACTTC. As protein: CASSQAAGYNEQYF.